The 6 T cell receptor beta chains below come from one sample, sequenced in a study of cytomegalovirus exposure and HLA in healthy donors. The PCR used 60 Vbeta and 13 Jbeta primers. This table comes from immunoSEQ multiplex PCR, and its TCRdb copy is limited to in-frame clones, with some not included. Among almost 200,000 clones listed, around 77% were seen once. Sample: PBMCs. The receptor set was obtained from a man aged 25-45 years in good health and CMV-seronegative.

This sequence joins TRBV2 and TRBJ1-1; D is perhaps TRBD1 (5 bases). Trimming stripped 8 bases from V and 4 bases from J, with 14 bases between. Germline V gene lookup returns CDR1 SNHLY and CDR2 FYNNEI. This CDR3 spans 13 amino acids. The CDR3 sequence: CASEGESGTEAFF. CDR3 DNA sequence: TGTGCCAGCGAAGGGGAATCAGGCACTGAAGCTTTCTTT.

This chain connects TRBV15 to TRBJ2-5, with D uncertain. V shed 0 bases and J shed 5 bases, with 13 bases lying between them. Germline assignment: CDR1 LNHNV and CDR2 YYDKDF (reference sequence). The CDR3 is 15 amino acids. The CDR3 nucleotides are TGTGCCACCAGCAGAGAGGTAATAGCCCAGGAGACCCAGTACTTC. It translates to CATSREVIAQETQYF.

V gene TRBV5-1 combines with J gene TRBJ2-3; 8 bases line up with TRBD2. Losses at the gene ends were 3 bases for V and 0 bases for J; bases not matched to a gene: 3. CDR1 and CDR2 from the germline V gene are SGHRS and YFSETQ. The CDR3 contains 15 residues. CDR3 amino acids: CASSWASGSTDTQYF. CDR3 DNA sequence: TGCGCCAGCAGCTGGGCTAGCGGGAGCACAGATACGCAGTATTTT.

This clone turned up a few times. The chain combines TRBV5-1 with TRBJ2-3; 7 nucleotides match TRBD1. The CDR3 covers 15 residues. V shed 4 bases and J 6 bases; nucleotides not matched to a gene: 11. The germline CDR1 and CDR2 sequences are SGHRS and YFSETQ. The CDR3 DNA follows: TGCGCCAGCAGCCCAAGGGGACAGCTCGGCGATACGCAGTATTTT. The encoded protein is CASSPRGQLGDTQYF.

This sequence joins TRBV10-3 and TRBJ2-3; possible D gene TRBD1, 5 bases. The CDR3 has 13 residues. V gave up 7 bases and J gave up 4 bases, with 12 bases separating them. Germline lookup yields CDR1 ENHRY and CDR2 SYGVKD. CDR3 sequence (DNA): TGTGCCATCAAAGATCAGGGTCCAGATACGCAGTATTTT. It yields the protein CAIKDQGPDTQYF.

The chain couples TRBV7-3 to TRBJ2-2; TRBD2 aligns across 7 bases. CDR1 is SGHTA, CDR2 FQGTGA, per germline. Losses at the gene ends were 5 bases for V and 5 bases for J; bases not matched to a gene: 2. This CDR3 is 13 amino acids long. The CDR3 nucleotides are TGTGCCAGCAGCCGGGGAGGGACCGGGGAGCTGTTTTTT. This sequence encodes CASSRGGTGELFF.